A selection of T cell receptor beta chains follows, all from one sample in a study of identical twins. TCRdb ran MiXCR on the 5' RACE reads and lists one entry per CDR3 protein. Of under 450,000 distinct CDR3 sequences listed, around 18% were seen once; the top ten hold roughly 12%. The specimen was naive T cells sorted from blood. These receptors were collected from a man between 45 and 60 years old in good health. CDR3s include the opening cysteine and the closing phenylalanine or tryptophan. Fields, in order: J gene, D gene, V gene, clone size, CDR3 protein, CDR3 DNA. The D gene is left open where the match is weak. Clone size is not always given. Where it is, it says once, few, many or a class for expanded clones.

J: TRBJ1-1; D: .; V: TRBV5-1; size: many; CDR3: CASSLVSRSTEAFF; DNA: TGCGCCAGCAGCTTGGTCTCCAGGAGCACTGAAGCTTTCTTT
J: TRBJ1-5; D: TRBD1; V: TRBV27; size: .; CDR3: CASSPQGQGLGQPQHF; DNA: TGTGCCAGCAGCCCCCAGGGACAGGGACTTGGTCAGCCCCAGCATTTT
J: TRBJ2-7; D: TRBD2; V: TRBV15; size: .; CDR3: CATSRSLAGGAYEQYF; DNA: TGTGCCACCAGCAGATCTCTAGCGGGAGGTGCCTACGAGCAGTACTTC
J: TRBJ2-7; D: .; V: TRBV7-2; size: few; CDR3: CASSFTGSQEQYF; DNA: TGTGCCAGCAGCTTCACGGGGTCTCAGGAGCAGTACTTC
J: TRBJ2-2; D: .; V: TRBV10-3; size: .; CDR3: CAISEGVTGELFF; DNA: TGTGCCATCAGTGAAGGGGTTACCGGGGAGCTGTTTTTT
J: TRBJ2-7; D: .; V: TRBV7-2; size: .; CDR3: CASSLGILRGINEQYF; DNA: TGTGCCAGCAGCTTAGGGATTCTACGGGGGATAAACGAGCAGTACTTC
J: TRBJ1-1; D: .; V: TRBV6-5; size: many; CDR3: CASSYSSLNTEAFF; DNA: TGTGCCAGCAGTTACTCGTCCTTGAACACTGAAGCTTTCTTT
J: TRBJ2-7; D: TRBD2; V: TRBV20-1; size: few; CDR3: CSARDPSGRVYEQYF; DNA: TGCAGTGCTAGAGATCCAAGCGGGAGAGTCTACGAGCAGTACTTC
J: TRBJ2-2; D: .; V: TRBV9; size: few; CDR3: CASSVDIGGVDTGELFF; DNA: TGTGCCAGCAGCGTAGATATCGGGGGAGTTGACACCGGGGAGCTGTTTTTT
J: TRBJ1-6; D: .; V: TRBV4-3; size: once; CDR3: CASSQDAQGSSPLHF; DNA: TGCGCCAGCAGCCAAGATGCACAGGGAAGTTCACCCCTCCACTTT
J: TRBJ2-1; D: TRBD2; V: TRBV29-1; size: few; CDR3: CSVDASGSYNEQFF; DNA: TGCAGCGTTGACGCTAGCGGGTCCTACAATGAGCAGTTCTTC
J: TRBJ1-2; D: .; V: TRBV7-9; size: few; CDR3: CASSYGTIHGYTF; DNA: TGTGCCAGCAGCTACGGGACAATCCATGGCTACACCTTC
J: TRBJ2-3; D: .; V: TRBV10-3; size: few; CDR3: CAIKEGGGTDTQYF; DNA: TGTGCCATCAAAGAGGGGGGCGGCACAGATACGCAGTATTTT
J: TRBJ2-5; D: .; V: TRBV7-9; size: many; CDR3: CASSLEGRAETQYF; DNA: TGTGCCAGCAGCTTAGAAGGGCGGGCGGAGACCCAGTACTTC
J: TRBJ2-5; D: .; V: TRBV5-1; size: .; CDR3: CASSLGGDWYETQYF; DNA: TGCGCCAGCAGCTTGGGGGGCGACTGGTACGAGACCCAGTACTTC
J: TRBJ2-5; D: TRBD2; V: TRBV20-1; size: .; CDR3: CSARVALGLASRETQYF; DNA: TGCAGTGCTAGAGTAGCCTTGGGACTAGCATCCAGAGAGACCCAGTACTTC
J: TRBJ2-1; D: TRBD2; V: TRBV20-1; size: .; CDR3: CSATELAGAYNEQFF; DNA: TGCAGTGCTACCGAACTAGCGGGGGCTTACAATGAGCAGTTCTTC
J: TRBJ2-4; D: .; V: TRBV20-1; size: few; CDR3: CSATRDDNIQYF; DNA: TGCAGTGCGACCCGAGATGATAACATTCAGTACTTC
J: TRBJ2-1; D: TRBD2; V: TRBV4-2; size: few; CDR3: CASSQDGGAGIYGEQFF; DNA: TGTGCCAGCAGCCAAGACGGGGGGGCCGGTATATACGGTGAGCAGTTCTTC
J: TRBJ2-1; D: .; V: TRBV29-1; size: many; CDR3: CSGTPQFYNEQFF; DNA: TGCAGCGGGACTCCACAATTCTACAATGAGCAGTTCTTC
J: TRBJ2-3; D: TRBD2; V: TRBV7-9; size: many; CDR3: CASSSGLVSTDTQYF; DNA: TGTGCCAGCAGCTCTGGACTAGTCAGCACAGATACGCAGTATTTT
J: TRBJ1-2; D: .; V: TRBV11-1; size: many; CDR3: CASSPFSAGDRTRYGYTF; DNA: TGTGCCAGCAGCCCCTTCTCCGCCGGTGACCGAACACGCTATGGCTACACCTTC
J: TRBJ2-2; D: TRBD1; V: TRBV4-3; size: few; CDR3: CASSQDRAGQGTGELFF; DNA: TGCGCCAGCAGCCAAGATCGTGCGGGACAGGGAACCGGGGAGCTGTTTTTT
J: TRBJ1-1; D: .; V: TRBV29-1; size: many; CDR3: CSVYNRVGNTEAFF; DNA: TGCAGCGTGTACAACAGGGTCGGGAACACTGAAGCTTTCTTT
J: TRBJ1-2; D: TRBD1; V: TRBV6-1; size: once; CDR3: CASSRDRVFNYGYTF; DNA: TGTGCCAGCAGCCGGGACAGAGTTTTTAACTATGGCTACACCTTC
J: TRBJ1-1; D: .; V: TRBV5-1; size: many; CDR3: CASSWTVNTEAFF; DNA: TGCGCCAGCAGCTGGACAGTGAACACTGAAGCTTTCTTT
J: TRBJ1-3; D: .; V: TRBV3-1; size: many; CDR3: CASSHGPGTQNTIYF; DNA: TGTGCCAGCAGCCATGGCCCCGGGACGCAAAACACCATATATTTT
J: TRBJ1-6; D: .; V: TRBV28; size: .; CDR3: CASTLSSSPLHF; DNA: TGTGCCAGCACCTTGTCCAGTTCACCCCTCCACTTT
J: TRBJ2-1; D: TRBD2; V: TRBV10-3; size: many; CDR3: CAISESTSGSSYEQFF; DNA: TGTGCCATCAGTGAGTCAACTAGCGGGAGTTCGTATGAGCAGTTCTTC
J: TRBJ1-5; D: .; V: TRBV2; size: .; CDR3: CASSDRGEHQPQHF; DNA: TGTGCCAGCAGTGACAGGGGCGAACATCAGCCCCAGCATTTT
J: TRBJ2-7; D: TRBD1; V: TRBV29-1; size: few; CDR3: CSVESGTGTSYEQYF; DNA: TGCAGCGTTGAGTCGGGGACAGGGACCTCCTACGAGCAGTACTTC
J: TRBJ2-1; D: TRBD2; V: TRBV7-8; size: few; CDR3: CASSFFAGALNEQFF; DNA: TGTGCCAGCAGCTTTTTTGCGGGAGCACTGAATGAGCAGTTCTTC
J: TRBJ2-7; D: .; V: TRBV20-1; size: .; CDR3: CSASRRSSYEQYF; DNA: TGCAGTGCTAGCCGTAGGAGCTCCTACGAGCAGTACTTC
J: TRBJ1-1; D: TRBD1; V: TRBV7-2; size: .; CDR3: CASSLTGFEPFF; DNA: TGTGCCAGCAGCCTGACAGGGTTCGAACCTTTCTTT
J: TRBJ1-6; D: .; V: TRBV15; size: many; CDR3: CATSRLTAGSPLHF; DNA: TGTGCCACCAGCAGATTGACCGCTGGTTCACCCCTCCACTTT
J: TRBJ2-3; D: .; V: TRBV29-1; size: few; CDR3: CSVAGDTQYF; DNA: TGCAGCGTTGCAGGGGATACGCAGTATTTT
J: TRBJ2-2; D: TRBD2; V: TRBV5-1; size: few; CDR3: CASNTHPGLAGESGELFF; DNA: TGCGCCAGCAACACACATCCGGGACTAGCGGGAGAGTCCGGGGAGCTGTTTTTT
J: TRBJ2-1; D: TRBD1; V: TRBV9; size: .; CDR3: CASSVRQGAAEQFF; DNA: TGTGCCAGCAGCGTCAGACAGGGGGCGGCTGAGCAGTTCTTC
J: TRBJ2-3; D: .; V: TRBV11-3; size: many; CDR3: CASSLDGSTDTQYF; DNA: TGTGCCAGCAGCTTAGATGGATCTACAGATACGCAGTATTTT
J: TRBJ2-1; D: TRBD2; V: TRBV7-2; size: few; CDR3: CASSKLAGEEFF; DNA: TGTGCCAGCAGCAAACTAGCGGGAGAGGAGTTCTTC
J: TRBJ1-2; D: TRBD1; V: TRBV10-3; size: few; CDR3: CATLPGTGYGYTF; DNA: TGTGCCACCCTTCCCGGGACAGGCTATGGCTACACCTTC
J: TRBJ2-3; D: .; V: TRBV12-3/TRBV12-4; size: few; CDR3: CATGFWDTQYF; DNA: TGTGCCACCGGTTTTTGGGATACGCAGTATTTT
J: TRBJ2-3; D: TRBD2; V: TRBV4-2; size: few; CDR3: CASSQVSGGPTDTQYF; DNA: TGTGCCAGCAGCCAAGTTTCGGGGGGGCCGACAGATACGCAGTATTTT
J: TRBJ2-5; D: .; V: TRBV20-1; size: .; CDR3: CSARDPPGGRLQETQYF; DNA: TGCAGTGCTAGAGATCCTCCTGGGGGGCGTCTCCAAGAGACCCAGTACTTC
J: TRBJ2-7; D: .; V: TRBV4-1; size: few; CDR3: CASSLQTGETYEQYF; DNA: TGCGCCAGCAGTCTCCAGACTGGCGAGACCTACGAGCAGTACTTC
J: TRBJ1-6; D: .; V: TRBV6-1; size: many; CDR3: CASRRSGDSPLHF; DNA: TGTGCCAGCAGGAGGAGCGGCGATTCACCCCTCCACTTT
J: TRBJ1-2; D: .; V: TRBV7-9; size: many; CDR3: CASSSSGSYGYTF; DNA: TGTGCCAGCAGCTCATCAGGGAGCTATGGCTACACCTTC
J: TRBJ2-2; D: .; V: TRBV4-1; size: few; CDR3: CASSPYGGPGELFF; DNA: TGCGCCAGCAGCCCTTACGGGGGCCCCGGGGAGCTGTTTTTT
J: TRBJ2-4; D: .; V: TRBV28; size: .; CDR3: CASSSALMRVILAKNIQYF; DNA: TGTGCCAGCAGCTCTGCCCTAATGCGGGTTATCCTAGCCAAAAACATTCAGTACTTC
J: TRBJ2-2; D: .; V: TRBV6-2/TRBV6-3; size: .; CDR3: CASTNGAGMNTGELFF; DNA: TGTGCCAGCACCAACGGGGCAGGGATGAACACCGGGGAGCTGTTTTTT
J: TRBJ2-7; D: .; V: TRBV18; size: .; CDR3: CASSPLLDSYEQYF; DNA: TGTGCCAGCTCACCACTTTTAGACTCCTACGAGCAGTACTTC
J: TRBJ2-3; D: .; V: TRBV5-6; size: few; CDR3: CASSSGARADTQYF; DNA: TGTGCCAGCAGCTCCGGGGCCAGGGCGGATACGCAGTATTTT
J: TRBJ1-1; D: TRBD1; V: TRBV27; size: many; CDR3: CASSLLTGETEAFF; DNA: TGTGCCAGCAGTTTGTTGACAGGGGAAACTGAAGCTTTCTTT
J: TRBJ1-5; D: .; V: TRBV4-2; size: many; CDR3: CASSQERNQPQHF; DNA: TGTGCCAGCAGCCAAGAAAGGAATCAGCCCCAGCATTTT
J: TRBJ2-5; D: TRBD2; V: TRBV5-4; size: .; CDR3: CASSWVAGAVYSLETQYF; DNA: TGTGCCAGCAGCTGGGTAGCGGGAGCCGTTTATTCGTTGGAGACCCAGTACTTC